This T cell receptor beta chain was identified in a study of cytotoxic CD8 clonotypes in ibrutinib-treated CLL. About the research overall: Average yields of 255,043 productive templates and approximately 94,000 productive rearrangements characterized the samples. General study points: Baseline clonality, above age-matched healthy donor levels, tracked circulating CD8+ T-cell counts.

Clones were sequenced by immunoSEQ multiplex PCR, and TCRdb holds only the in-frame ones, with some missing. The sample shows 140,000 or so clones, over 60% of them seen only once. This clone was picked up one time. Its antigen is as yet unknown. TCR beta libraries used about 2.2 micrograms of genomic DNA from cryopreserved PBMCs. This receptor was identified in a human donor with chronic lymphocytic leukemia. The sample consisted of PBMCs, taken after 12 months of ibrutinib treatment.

CDR3 region: CASSYRYEQYF. The CDR3 DNA is TGTGCCAGCAGTTACCGTTACGAGCAGTACTTC. The chain links TRBV6-9 to TRBJ2-7; D remains unclear. The CDR3 runs 11 residues. Trimming cost V 3 bases and J 4 bases, with 4 bases left between them. Germline V CDR1 and CDR2: MNHGY, SVAAGI.